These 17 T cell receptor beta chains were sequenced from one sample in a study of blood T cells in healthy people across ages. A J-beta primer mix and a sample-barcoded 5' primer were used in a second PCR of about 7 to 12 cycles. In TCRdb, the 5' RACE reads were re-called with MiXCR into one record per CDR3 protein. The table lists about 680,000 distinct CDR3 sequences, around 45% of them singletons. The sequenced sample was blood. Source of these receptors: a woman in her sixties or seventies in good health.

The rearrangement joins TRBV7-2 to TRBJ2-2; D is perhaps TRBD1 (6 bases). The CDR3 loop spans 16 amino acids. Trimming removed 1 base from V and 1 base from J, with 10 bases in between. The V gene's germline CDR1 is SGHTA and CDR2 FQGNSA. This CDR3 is CASSLVRTVNTGELFF. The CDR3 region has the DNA TGTGCCAGCAGCTTAGTAAGGACAGTGAACACCGGGGAGCTGTTTTTT.

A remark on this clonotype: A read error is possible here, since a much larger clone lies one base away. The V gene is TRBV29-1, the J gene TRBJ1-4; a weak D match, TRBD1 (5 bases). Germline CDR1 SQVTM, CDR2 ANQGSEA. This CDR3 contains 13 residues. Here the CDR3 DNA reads TGCAGCGTTGTGGAAGGGGCGTATGAAAAACCGTTTTTT. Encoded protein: CSVVEGAYEKPFF.

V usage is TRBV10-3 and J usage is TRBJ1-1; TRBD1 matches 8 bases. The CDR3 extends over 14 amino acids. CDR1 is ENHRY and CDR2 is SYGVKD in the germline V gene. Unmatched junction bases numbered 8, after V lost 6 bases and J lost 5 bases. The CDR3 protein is CAISTRGPGTEAFF. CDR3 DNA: TGTGCCATCAGCACCAGGGGGCCGGGAACTGAAGCTTTCTTT.

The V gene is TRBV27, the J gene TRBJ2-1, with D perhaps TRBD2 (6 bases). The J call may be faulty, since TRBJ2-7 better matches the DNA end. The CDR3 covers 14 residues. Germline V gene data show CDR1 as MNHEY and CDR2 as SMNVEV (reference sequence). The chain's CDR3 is CASSWGDSYNEQYF. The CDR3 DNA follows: TGTGCCAGCAGTTGGGGGGACTCCTACAATGAGCAGTACTTC.

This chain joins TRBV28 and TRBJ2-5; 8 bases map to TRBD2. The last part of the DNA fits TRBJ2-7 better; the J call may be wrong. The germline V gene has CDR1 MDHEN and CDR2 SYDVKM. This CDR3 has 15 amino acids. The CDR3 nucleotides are TGTGCCAGCAGTCACCGGACTAGCCAGAGCCACGAGCAGTACTTC. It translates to CASSHRTSQSHEQYF.

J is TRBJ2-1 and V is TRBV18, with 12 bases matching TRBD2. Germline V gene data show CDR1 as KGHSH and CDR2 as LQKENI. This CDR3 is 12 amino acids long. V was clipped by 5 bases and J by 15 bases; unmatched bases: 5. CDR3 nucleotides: TGTGCCAGCTCAGAAGGACTAGCGGGACCGTTCTTC. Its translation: CASSEGLAGPFF. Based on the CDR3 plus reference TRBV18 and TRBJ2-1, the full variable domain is NAGVMQNPRHLVRRRGQEARLRCSPMKGHSHVYWYRQLPEEGLKFMVYLQKENIIDESGMPKERFSAEFPKEGPSILRIQQVVRGDSAAYFCASSEGLAGPFFGPGTRLTVL.

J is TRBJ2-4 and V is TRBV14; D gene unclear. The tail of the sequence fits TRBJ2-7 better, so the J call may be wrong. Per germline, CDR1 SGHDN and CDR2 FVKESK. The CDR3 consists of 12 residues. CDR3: CASSPANYEQYF. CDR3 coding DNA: TGTGCCAGCAGTCCAGCGAACTACGAGCAGTACTTC.

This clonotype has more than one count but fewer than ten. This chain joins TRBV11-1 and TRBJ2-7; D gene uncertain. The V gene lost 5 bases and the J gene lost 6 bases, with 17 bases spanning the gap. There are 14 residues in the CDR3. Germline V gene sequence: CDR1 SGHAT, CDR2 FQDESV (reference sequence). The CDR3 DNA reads TGTGCCAGCAGCAGAGAGCACAGTCGGGTCGAGCAGTACTTC. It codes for CASSREHSRVEQYF.

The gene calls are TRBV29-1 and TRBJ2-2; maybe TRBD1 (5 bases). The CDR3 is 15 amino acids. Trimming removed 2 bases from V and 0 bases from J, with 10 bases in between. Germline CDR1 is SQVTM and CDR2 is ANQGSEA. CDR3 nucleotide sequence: TGCAGCGTTGAATACAGGCCCACGAACACCGGGGAGCTGTTTTTT. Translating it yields CSVEYRPTNTGELFF.

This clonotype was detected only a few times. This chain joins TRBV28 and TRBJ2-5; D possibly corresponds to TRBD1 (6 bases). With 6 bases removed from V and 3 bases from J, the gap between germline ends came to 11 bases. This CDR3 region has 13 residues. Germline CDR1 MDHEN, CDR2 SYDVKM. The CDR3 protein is CASSRGAEETQYF. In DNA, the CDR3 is TGTGCCAGCAGCAGGGGCGCGGAAGAGACCCAGTACTTC.

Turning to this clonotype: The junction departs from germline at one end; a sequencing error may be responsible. DNA of the CDR3: TGTAGTGCTAGAGAAAGGGGAACCTCTGGGGCCAACGTCCTGACTTTC. It is translated as CSARERGTSGANVLTF. The V call is TRBV20-1, the J call TRBJ2-6, with D tentatively TRBD1 (5 bases). This CDR3 has 16 amino acids. Germline loops: CDR1 DFQATT, CDR2 SNEGSKA (reference sequence).

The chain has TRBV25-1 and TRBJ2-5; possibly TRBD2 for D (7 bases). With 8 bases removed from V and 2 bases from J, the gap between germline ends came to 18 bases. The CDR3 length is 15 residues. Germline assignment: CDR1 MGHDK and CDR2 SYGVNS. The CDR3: CASRWGGGPQETQYF. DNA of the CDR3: TGTGCCAGCCGTTGGGGCGGGGGCCCTCAAGAGACCCAGTACTTC.

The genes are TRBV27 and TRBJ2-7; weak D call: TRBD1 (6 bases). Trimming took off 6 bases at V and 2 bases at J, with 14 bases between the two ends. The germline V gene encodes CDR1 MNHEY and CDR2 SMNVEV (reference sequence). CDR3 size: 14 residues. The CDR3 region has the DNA TGTGCCAGCAGCCCTACAGGGAACGCCTACGAGCAGTACTTC. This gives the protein CASSPTGNAYEQYF.

The CDR3 sequence is CASSRTSGRSNEQFF. CDR3 bases: TGTGCCAGCAGTCGGACTAGCGGGAGGTCCAATGAGCAGTTCTTC. The J gene is TRBJ2-1, the V gene TRBV6-5; 14 bases are shared with TRBD2. The CDR3 sequence is 15 residues long. V shed 5 bases and J 6 bases; nucleotides not matched to a gene: 3. Germline V gene data show CDR1 as MNHEY and CDR2 as SVGAGI.

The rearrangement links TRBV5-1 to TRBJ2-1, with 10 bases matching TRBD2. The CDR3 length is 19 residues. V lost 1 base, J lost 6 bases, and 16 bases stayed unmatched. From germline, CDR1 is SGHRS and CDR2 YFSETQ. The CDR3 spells CASSLSLAGVSLGLNEQFF. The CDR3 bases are TGCGCCAGCAGCTTGAGTCTAGCGGGAGTCTCGTTGGGGCTCAATGAGCAGTTCTTC.

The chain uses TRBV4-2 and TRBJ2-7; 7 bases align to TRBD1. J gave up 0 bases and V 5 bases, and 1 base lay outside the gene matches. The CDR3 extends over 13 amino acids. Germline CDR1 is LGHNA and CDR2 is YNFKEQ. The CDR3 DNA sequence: TGTGCCAGCAGCGGACAGGCCTCCTACGAGCAGTACTTC. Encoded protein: CASSGQASYEQYF.

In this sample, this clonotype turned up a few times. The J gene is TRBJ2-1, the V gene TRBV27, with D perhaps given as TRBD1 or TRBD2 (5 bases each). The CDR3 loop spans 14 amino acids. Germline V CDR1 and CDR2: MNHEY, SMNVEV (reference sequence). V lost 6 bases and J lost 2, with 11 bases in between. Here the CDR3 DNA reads TGTGCCAGCAGCCCCGGGGCTGCCTACAATGAGCAGTTCTTC. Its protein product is CASSPGAAYNEQFF.